This TCR beta chain was captured in a study of neurological immune-mediated disorders. Study background: Multiple sclerosis patients numbered some 35, with around 31 relapsing-remitting and 3 secondary progressive. Whole-study results and caveats: HTLV-1-associated myelopathy had the most TCR clonal expansion, while multiple sclerosis had the least, a level that fell below healthy controls.

This clonotype has ten or more counts. Its target is not known. V was pared by 5 bases and J by 5 bases, with 9 bases between. Germline V gene lookup returns CDR1 DFQATT and CDR2 SNEGSKA (reference sequence). This CDR3 is built from 12 residues. A 10-nucleotide random UMI tagged transcripts in template-switch 5'RACE cDNA synthesis. TCRdb reanalysed the 5' RACE reads using MiXCR and keeps one entry per CDR3 protein. The sample has tens of thousands of distinct CDR3 sequences, 2% to 2.5% seen once. The study built unsorted libraries from 2 million PBMCs kept at -80 C. This chain connects TRBV20-1 to TRBJ2-2; D may be TRBD1 (5 bases). The TCR originated in a man aged 50-60 years with multiple sclerosis. Sample: PBMCs. CDR3 amino acids: CSAPGSTGELFF. The CDR3 coding sequence is TGCAGTGCTCCAGGGTCAACCGGGGAGCTGTTTTTT.